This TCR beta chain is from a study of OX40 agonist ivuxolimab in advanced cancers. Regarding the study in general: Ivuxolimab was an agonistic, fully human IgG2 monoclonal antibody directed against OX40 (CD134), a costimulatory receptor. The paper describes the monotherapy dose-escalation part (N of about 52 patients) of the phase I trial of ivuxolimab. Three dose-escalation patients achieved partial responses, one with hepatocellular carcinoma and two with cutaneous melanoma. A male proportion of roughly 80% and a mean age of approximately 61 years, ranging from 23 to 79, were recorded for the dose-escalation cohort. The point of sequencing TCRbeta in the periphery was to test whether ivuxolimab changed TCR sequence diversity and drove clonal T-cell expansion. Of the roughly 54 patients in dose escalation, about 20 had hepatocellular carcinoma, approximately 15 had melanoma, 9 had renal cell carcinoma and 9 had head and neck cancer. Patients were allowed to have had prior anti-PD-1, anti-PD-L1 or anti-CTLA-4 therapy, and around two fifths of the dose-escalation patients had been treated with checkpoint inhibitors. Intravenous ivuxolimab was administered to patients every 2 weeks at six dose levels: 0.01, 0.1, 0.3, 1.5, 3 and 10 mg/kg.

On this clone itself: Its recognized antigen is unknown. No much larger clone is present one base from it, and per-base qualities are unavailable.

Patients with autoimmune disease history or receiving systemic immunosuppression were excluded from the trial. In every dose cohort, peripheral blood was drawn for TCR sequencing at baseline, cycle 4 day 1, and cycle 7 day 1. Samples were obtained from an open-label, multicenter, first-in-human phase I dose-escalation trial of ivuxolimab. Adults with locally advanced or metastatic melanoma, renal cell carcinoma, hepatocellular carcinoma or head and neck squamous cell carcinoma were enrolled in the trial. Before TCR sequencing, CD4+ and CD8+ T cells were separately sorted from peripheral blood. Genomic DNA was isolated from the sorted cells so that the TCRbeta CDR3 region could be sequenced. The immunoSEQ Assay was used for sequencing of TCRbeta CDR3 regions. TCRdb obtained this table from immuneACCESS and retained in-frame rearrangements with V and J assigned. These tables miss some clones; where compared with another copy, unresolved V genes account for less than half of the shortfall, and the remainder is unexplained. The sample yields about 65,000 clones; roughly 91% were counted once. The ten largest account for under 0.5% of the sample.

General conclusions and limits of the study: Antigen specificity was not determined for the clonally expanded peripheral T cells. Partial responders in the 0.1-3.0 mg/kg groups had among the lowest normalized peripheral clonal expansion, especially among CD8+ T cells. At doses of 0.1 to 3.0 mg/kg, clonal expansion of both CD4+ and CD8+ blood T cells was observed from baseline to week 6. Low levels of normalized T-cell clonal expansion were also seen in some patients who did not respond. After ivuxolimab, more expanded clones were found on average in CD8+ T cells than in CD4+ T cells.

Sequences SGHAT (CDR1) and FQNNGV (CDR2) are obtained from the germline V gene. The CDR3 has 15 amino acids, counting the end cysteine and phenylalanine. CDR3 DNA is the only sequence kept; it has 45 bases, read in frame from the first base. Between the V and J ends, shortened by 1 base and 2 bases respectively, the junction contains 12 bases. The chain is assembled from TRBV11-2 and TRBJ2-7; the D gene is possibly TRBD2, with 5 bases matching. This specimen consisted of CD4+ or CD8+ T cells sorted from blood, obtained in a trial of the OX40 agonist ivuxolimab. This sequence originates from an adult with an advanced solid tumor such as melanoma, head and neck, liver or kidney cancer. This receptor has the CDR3 CASSLVGLPAYEQYF. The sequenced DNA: TGTGCCAGCAGCTTAGTAGGACTCCCAGCCTACGAGCAGTACTTC.